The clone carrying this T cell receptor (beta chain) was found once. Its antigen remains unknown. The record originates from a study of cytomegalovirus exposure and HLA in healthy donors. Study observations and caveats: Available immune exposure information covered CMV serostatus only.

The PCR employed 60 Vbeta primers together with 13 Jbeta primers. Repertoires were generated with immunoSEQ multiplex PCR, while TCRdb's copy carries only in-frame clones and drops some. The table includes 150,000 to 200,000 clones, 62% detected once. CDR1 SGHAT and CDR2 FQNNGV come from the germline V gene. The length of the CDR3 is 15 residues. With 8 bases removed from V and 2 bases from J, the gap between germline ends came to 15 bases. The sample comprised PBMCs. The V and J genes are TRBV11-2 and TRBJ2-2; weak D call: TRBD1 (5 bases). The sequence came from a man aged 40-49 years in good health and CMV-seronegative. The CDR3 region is CASQFAGINTGELFF. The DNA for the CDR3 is TGTGCCAGCCAGTTTGCAGGGATAAACACCGGGGAGCTGTTTTTT.